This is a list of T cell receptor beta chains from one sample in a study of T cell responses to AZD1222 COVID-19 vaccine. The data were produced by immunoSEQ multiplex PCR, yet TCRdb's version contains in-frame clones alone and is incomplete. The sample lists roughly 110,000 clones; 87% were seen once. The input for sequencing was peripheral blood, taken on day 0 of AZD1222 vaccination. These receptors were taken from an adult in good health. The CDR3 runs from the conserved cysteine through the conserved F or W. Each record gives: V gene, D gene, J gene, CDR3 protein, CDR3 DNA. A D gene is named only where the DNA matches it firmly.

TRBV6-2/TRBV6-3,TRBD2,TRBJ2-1,CASSYLLAGGGVFF,TGTGCCAGCAGTTACCTCCTAGCGGGGGGTGGGGTGTTCTTC
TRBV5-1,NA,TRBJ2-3,CASSPLATDTQYF,TGCGCCAGCAGCCCCCTAGCAACAGATACGCAGTATTTT
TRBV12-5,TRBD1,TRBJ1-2,CASGFHIQGKEDGYTF,TGTGCTAGTGGTTTCCATATACAGGGGAAAGAGGACGGCTACACCTTC
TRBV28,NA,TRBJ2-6,CASQGKTAGANVLTF,TGTGCCAGCCAGGGAAAGACTGCTGGGGCCAACGTCCTGACTTTC
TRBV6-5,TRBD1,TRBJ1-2,CASRTDRGIYGYTF,TGTGCCAGCAGAACAGACAGGGGGATCTATGGCTACACCTTC
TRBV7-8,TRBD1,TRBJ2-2,CASSTGQGGTGELFF,TGTGCCAGCAGCACTGGACAGGGTGGAACCGGGGAGCTGTTTTTT
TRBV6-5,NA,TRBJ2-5,CASSPTPPETQYF,TGTGCCAGCAGTCCAACACCACCCGAGACCCAGTACTTC
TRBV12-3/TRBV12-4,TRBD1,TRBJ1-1,CASSLGQIEAFF,TGTGCCAGCAGCTTGGGACAGATTGAAGCTTTCTTT
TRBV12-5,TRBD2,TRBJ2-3,CASSGGPTDTQYF,TGTGCTAGTAGCGGGGGACCCACAGATACGCAGTATTTT
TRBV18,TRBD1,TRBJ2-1,CASSPTGGEQFF,TGTGCCAGCTCACCGACAGGGGGCGAGCAGTTCTTC
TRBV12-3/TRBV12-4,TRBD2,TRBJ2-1,CASSPGGRVQFF,TGTGCCAGCAGTCCGGGGGGGCGGGTGCAGTTCTTC
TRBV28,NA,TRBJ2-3,CASSRSTASSTDTQYF,TGTGCCAGCAGCCGTTCTACTGCCTCTAGCACAGATACGCAGTATTTT
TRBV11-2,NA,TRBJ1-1,CASSLGARARTEAFF,TGTGCCAGCAGCTTAGGGGCCAGAGCGAGGACTGAAGCTTTCTTT
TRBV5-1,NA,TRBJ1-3,CASSLGAGSGNTIYF,TGCGCCAGCAGCTTGGGTGCGGGCTCTGGAAACACCATATATTTT
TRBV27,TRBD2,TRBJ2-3,CASSSIRLAGARVTDTQYF,TGTGCCAGCAGTTCCATTAGACTAGCGGGGGCCAGAGTCACAGATACGCAGTATTTT
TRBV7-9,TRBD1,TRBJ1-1,CASKNTGGTEAFF,TGTGCCAGCAAAAACACAGGGGGTACTGAAGCTTTCTTT
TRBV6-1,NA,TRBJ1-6,CASSDEANSPLHF,TGTGCCAGCAGTGACGAGGCAAATTCACCCCTCCACTTT